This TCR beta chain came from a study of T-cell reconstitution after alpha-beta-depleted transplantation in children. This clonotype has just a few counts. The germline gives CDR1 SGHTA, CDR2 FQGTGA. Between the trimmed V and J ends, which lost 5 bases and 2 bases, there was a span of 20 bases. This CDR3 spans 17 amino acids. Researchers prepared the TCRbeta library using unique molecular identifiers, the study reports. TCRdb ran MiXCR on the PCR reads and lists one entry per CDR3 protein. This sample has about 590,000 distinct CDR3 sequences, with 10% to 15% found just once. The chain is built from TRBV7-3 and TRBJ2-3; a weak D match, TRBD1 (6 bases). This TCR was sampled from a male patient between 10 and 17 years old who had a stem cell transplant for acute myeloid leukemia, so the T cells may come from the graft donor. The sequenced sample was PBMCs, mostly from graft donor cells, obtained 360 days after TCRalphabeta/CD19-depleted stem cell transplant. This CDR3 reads CASSKGGTGSDTDTQYF. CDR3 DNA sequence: TGTGCCAGCAGCAAAGGGGGAACTGGTAGTGACACAGATACGCAGTATTTT.